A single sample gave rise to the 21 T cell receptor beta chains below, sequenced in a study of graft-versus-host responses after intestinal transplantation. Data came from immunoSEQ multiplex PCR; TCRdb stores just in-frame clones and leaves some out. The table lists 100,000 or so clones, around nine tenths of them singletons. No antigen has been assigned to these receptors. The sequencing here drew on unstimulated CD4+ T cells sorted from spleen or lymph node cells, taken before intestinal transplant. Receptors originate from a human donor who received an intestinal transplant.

CDR3 DNA: TGTGCCAGCGACCCGGGACAATTGGTGGGATTCACTGAAGCTTTCTTT. Translated, it gives CASDPGQLVGFTEAFF. V gene TRBV7-8 combines with J gene TRBJ1-1, with D perhaps TRBD1 (6 bases). This CDR3 is built from 16 residues. In germline, CDR1 is SGHVS, CDR2 FQNEAQ. V was trimmed by 8 bases and J by 4 bases, leaving 23 bases between them.

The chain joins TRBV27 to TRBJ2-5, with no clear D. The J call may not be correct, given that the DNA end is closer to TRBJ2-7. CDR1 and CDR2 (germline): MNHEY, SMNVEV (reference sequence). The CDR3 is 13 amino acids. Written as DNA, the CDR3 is TGTGCCAGCAGTTTTCACAGTACCTACGAGCAGTACTTC. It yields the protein CASSFHSTYEQYF.

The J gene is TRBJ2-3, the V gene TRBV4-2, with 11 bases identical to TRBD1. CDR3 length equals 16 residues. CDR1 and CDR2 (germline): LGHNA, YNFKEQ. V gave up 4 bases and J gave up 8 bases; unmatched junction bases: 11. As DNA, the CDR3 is TGTGCCAGCAGCCTAGGGGACAGGGGGGGTGGAGGTACGCAGTATTTT. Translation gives CASSLGDRGGGGTQYF.

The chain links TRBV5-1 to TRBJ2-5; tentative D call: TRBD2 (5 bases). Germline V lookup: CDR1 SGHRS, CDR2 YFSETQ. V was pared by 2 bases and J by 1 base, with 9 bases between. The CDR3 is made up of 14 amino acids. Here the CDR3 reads CASSLQRAQETQYF. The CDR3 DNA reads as TGCGCCAGCAGCTTACAGAGGGCCCAAGAGACCCAGTACTTC.

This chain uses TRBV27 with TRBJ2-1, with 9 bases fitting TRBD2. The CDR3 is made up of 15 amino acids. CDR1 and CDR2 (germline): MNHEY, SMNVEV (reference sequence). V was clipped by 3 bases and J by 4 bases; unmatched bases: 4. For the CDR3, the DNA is TGTGCCAGCAGTTTCGGGACTAGCAGATACAATGAGCAGTTCTTC. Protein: CASSFGTSRYNEQFF.

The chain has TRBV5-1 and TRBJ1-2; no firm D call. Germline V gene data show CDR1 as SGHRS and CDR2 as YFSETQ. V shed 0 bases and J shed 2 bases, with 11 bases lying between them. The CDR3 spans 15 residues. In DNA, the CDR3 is TGCGCCAGCAGCTTGGGGGCCACGGTCAACTATGGCTACACCTTC. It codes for CASSLGATVNYGYTF.

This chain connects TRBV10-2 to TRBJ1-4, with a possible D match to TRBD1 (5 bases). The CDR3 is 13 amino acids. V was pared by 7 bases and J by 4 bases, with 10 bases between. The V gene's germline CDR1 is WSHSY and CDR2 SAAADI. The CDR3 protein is CASTGHVNEKLFF. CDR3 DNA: TGCGCCAGCACCGGACACGTTAATGAAAAACTGTTTTTT.

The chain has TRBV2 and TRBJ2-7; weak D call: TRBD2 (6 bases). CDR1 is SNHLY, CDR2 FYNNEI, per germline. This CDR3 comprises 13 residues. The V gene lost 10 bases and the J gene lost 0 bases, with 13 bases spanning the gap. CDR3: CAIRAGSSYEQYF. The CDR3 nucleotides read TGTGCCATCCGAGCGGGCAGCTCCTACGAGCAGTACTTC. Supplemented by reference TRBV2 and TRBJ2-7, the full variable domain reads EPEVTQTPSHQVTQMGQEVILRCVPISNHLYFYWYRQILGQKVEFLVSFYNNEISEKSEIFDDQFSVERPDGSNFTLKIRSTKLEDSAMYFCAIRAGSSYEQYFGPGTRLTVT.

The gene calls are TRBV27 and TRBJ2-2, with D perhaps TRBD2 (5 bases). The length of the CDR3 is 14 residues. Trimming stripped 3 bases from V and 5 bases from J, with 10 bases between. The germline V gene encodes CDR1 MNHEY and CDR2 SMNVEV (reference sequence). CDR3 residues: CASSLDRGTGELFF. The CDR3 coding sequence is TGTGCCAGCAGTTTGGATCGAGGGACCGGGGAGCTGTTTTTT.

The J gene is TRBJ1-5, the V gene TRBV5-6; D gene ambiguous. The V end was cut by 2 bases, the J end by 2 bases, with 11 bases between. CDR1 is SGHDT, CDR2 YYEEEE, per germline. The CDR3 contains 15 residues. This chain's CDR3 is CASSFRGSGNQPQHF. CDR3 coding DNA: TGTGCCAGCAGCTTTCGAGGATCTGGCAATCAGCCCCAGCATTTT.

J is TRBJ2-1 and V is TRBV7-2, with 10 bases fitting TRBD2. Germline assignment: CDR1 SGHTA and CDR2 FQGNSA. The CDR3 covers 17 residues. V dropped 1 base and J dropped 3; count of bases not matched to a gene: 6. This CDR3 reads CASSLVQREGYYNEQFF. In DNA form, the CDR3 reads TGTGCCAGCAGCTTAGTGCAGCGGGAGGGGTACTACAATGAGCAGTTCTTC.

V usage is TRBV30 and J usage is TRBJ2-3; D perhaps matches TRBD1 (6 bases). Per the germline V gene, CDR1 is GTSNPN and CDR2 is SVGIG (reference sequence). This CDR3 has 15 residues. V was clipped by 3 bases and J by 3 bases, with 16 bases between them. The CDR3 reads CAWSLTGSRTDTQYF. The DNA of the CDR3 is TGTGCCTGGAGCCTTACAGGGAGTCGGACAGATACGCAGTATTTT. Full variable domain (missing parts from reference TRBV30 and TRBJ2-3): SQTIHQWPATLVQPVGSPLSLECTVEGTSNPNLYWYRQAAGRGLQLLFYSVGIGQISSEVPQNLSASRPQDRQFILSSKKLLLSDSGFYLCAWSLTGSRTDTQYFGPGTRLTVL.

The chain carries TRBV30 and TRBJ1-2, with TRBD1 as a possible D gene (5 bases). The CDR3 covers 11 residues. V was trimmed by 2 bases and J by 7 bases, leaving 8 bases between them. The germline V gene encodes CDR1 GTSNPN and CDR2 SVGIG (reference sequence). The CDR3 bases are TGTGCCTGGAGTTCAGGGATTGGCTACACCTTC. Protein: CAWSSGIGYTF.

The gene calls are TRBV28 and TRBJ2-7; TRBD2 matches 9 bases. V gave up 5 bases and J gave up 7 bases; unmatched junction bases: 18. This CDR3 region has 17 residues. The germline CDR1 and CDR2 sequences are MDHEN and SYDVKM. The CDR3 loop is CASSPSLAGHLLREQYF. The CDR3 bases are TGTGCCAGCAGTCCTTCACTAGCGGGCCATCTACTACGGGAGCAGTACTTC.

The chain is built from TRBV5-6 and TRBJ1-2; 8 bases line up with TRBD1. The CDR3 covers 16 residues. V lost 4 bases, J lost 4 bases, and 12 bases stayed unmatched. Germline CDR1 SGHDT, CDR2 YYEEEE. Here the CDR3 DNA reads TGTGCCAGCAGCCTTGGGGCAGGGGGCCTGAGCTATGGCTACACCTTC. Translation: CASSLGAGGLSYGYTF.

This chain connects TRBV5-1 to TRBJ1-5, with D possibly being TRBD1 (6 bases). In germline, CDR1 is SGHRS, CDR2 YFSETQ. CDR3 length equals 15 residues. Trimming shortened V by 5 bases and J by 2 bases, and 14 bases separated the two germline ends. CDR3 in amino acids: CASSLAGAGNQPQHF. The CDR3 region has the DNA TGCGCCAGCAGTCTGGCGGGGGCAGGCAATCAGCCCCAGCATTTT.

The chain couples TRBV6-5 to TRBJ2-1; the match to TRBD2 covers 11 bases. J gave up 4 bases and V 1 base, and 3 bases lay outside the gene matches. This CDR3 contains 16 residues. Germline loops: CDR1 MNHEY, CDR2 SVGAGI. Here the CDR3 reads CASSYFGTSGYNEQFF. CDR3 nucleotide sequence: TGTGCCAGCAGTTACTTCGGGACTAGCGGATACAATGAGCAGTTCTTC.

CDR3: CAWSSVGLGYNSPLHF. The CDR3 region has the DNA TGTGCCTGGAGTTCGGTAGGACTTGGGTATAATTCACCCCTCCACTTT. The chain combines TRBV30 with TRBJ1-6; D gene ambiguous. Germline V gives CDR1 GTSNPN, CDR2 SVGIG (reference sequence). The CDR3 is 16 residues long. V was trimmed by 2 bases and J by 4 bases, leaving 15 bases between them.

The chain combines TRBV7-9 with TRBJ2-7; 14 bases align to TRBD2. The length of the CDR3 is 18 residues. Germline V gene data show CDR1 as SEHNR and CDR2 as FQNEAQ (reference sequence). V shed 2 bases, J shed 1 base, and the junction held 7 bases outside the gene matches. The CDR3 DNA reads TGTGCCAGCAGCTTACCCCCCGGACTAGCGGGAGGATCCTACGAGCAGTACTTC. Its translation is CASSLPPGLAGGSYEQYF.

CDR3 region: CASSSRGGYGWVNEQFF. The CDR3 coding sequence is TGTGCCAGCAGCTCGCGGGGGGGGTATGGTTGGGTGAATGAGCAGTTCTTC. V usage is TRBV4-2 and J usage is TRBJ2-1; 9 bases align to TRBD2. V shed 5 bases, J shed 7 bases, and the junction held 15 bases outside the gene matches. The CDR3 is made up of 17 amino acids. Germline assignment: CDR1 LGHNA and CDR2 YNFKEQ.

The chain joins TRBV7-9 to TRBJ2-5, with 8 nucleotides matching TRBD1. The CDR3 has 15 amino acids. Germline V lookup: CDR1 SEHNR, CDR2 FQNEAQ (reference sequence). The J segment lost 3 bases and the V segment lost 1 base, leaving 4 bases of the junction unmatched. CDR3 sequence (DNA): TGTGCCAGCAGCTTAGTGGGACAGGCCAAAGAGACCCAGTACTTC. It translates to CASSLVGQAKETQYF.